Presented here are 20 T cell receptor beta chains from one specimen sequenced in a study of regulatory T cells in long-lasting Graves disease. The authors built TCR beta libraries using iRepertoire HTBI primers and Arm-PCR of CDR3 regions. Each CDR3 protein gets one entry after TCRdb re-called the multiplex PCR reads with MiXCR. The table has roughly 700,000 distinct CDR3 sequences, approximately 29% seen once. The time point here: persistent/refractory GD, antithyroid drugs over 5 years with positive TRAb. The TCR library was prepared using RNA isolated from PBMCs. Sample: peripheral blood mononuclear cells (PBMCs), taken when the disease was refractory, from a patient treated with antithyroid drugs. All receptors derive from a female donor with Graves disease.

The rearrangement joins TRBV29-1 to TRBJ1-1; D gene uncertain. V shed 0 bases and J shed 4 bases, with 9 bases lying between them. The CDR3 length is 13 residues. In germline, CDR1 is SQVTM, CDR2 ANQGSEA. CDR3 sequence (DNA): TGCAGCGTTGAAGATCCCGGGCTCACTGAAGCTTTCTTT. This gives the protein CSVEDPGLTEAFF. Variable domain in full (rest from reference TRBV29-1 and TRBJ1-1): SAVISQKPSRDICQRGTSLTIQCQVDSQVTMMFWYRQQPGQSLTLIATANQGSEATYESGFVIDKFPISRPNLTFSTLTVSNMSPEDSSIYLCSVEDPGLTEAFFGQGTRLTVV.

About this clonotype: It may be a read error: a sequence one base away is much more abundant. The genes are TRBV10-3 and TRBJ1-5; 8 nucleotides match TRBD1. Germline V gene data show CDR1 as ENHRY and CDR2 as SYGVKD. This CDR3 region has 15 residues. In nucleotides, the CDR3 is TGTGCCACCAGTGAGTCGAAGGGACAGGTACAGCCCCAGCATTTT. This gives the protein CATSESKGQVQPQHF.

This rearrangement joins TRBV28 to TRBJ1-4; D unresolved. The germline CDR1 and CDR2 sequences are MDHEN and SYDVKM. There are 14 residues in the CDR3. V lost 5 bases and J lost 5, with 12 bases in between. The CDR3 protein is CASSRRLLNEKLFF. In DNA, the CDR3 is TGTGCCAGCAGTCGGCGGCTGTTAAATGAAAAACTGTTTTTT.

The chain carries TRBV25-1 and TRBJ1-2, with D perhaps matching TRBD1 (6 bases). Germline V gives CDR1 MGHDK, CDR2 SYGVNS. The V end was cut by 7 bases, the J end by 7 bases, with 16 bases between. CDR3 length equals 13 residues. The CDR3 nucleotides are TGTGCCAGCACCCCATCAGGGGAATCTGGCTACACCTTC. Translated: CASTPSGESGYTF.

The gene calls are TRBV6-1 and TRBJ1-5; no clear D gene. Germline V gives CDR1 MNHNS, CDR2 SASEGT. V lost 2 bases, J lost 9 bases, and 14 bases lay in between. There are 14 residues in the CDR3. The CDR3 nucleotides read TGTGCCAGCAGTGAAAACACGGGGATGGGGCCCCAGCATTTT. Protein product: CASSENTGMGPQHF.

The sample holds a few counts of this clonotype. The CDR3 here is CASSLDRGQQYF. The CDR3 nucleotides are TGTGCCAGCAGCTTAGATCGGGGGCAGCAGTACTTC. The chain is built from TRBV11-2 and TRBJ2-7; D assignment may be TRBD1 or TRBD2 (6 bases each). Germline-derived CDR1 and CDR2 are SGHAT and FQNNGV. V lost 0 bases to trimming and J lost 8 bases, with 8 bases between them. CDR3 size: 12 residues.

The chain has TRBV28 and TRBJ2-1; D is undetermined. This CDR3 comprises 13 residues. V shed 7 bases and J shed 0 bases, with 7 bases lying between them. Per the germline V gene, CDR1 is MDHEN and CDR2 is SYDVKM. The CDR3 loop is CASTRSSYNEQFF. The CDR3 DNA reads TGTGCCAGCACGCGGAGCTCCTACAATGAGCAGTTCTTC.

This clonotype was recorded once. This clone may be a read error of a much larger clone one base away. The chain carries TRBV6-1 and TRBJ1-1, with D possibly TRBD1 on 6 matching bases. The germline V and J ends were trimmed by 7 bases and 1 base, with 7 bases remaining between them. The CDR3 sequence is 12 residues long. Looked up from germline, CDR1 is MNHNS and CDR2 is SASEGT. The CDR3: CASKGQNTEAFF. DNA of the CDR3: TGTGCCAGCAAGGGACAGAACACTGAAGCTTTCTTT.

CDR3 sequence reads: CASSLGGGRGDYYEQYF. The CDR3 DNA is TGTGCCAGCAGCTTAGGCGGGGGTCGGGGGGACTACTACGAGCAGTACTTC. The chain has TRBV7-3 and TRBJ2-7; 7 nucleotides match TRBD2. CDR3 length: 17 residues. After removal of 2 bases from V and 3 bases from J, the junction contained 13 bases not matched to a gene. Per the germline V gene, CDR1 is SGHTA and CDR2 is FQGTGA.

This clonotype was recorded a few times. The CDR3 spells CASRTGGEKLFF. The CDR3 nucleotides read TGTGCCAGCAGGACAGGGGGTGAAAAACTGTTTTTT. The chain uses TRBV7-2 and TRBJ1-4, with 9 nucleotides matching TRBD1. Trimming at V came to 6 bases and at J to 7 bases, leaving 0 bases not matched to a gene. Germline lookup yields CDR1 SGHTA and CDR2 FQGNSA. The CDR3 runs to 12 residues.

This chain joins TRBV28 and TRBJ1-5, with a tentative D call TRBD1 (6 bases). The germline CDR1 and CDR2 sequences are MDHEN and SYDVKM. V was clipped by 6 bases and J by 5 bases, with 14 bases between them. This CDR3 region has 14 residues. The CDR3 reads CASRGGRGDQPQHF. CDR3 nucleotides: TGTGCCAGCAGGGGGGGCCGTGGGGATCAGCCCCAGCATTTT.

The V call is TRBV9, the J call TRBJ2-5; 15 nucleotides align to TRBD2. The CDR3 covers 15 residues. V lost 4 bases and J lost 7; bases outside the gene matches: 5. CDR1 is SGDLS and CDR2 is YYNGEE in the germline V gene. The CDR3 spells CASSSGLAGGGTQYF. The CDR3 coding sequence is TGTGCCAGCAGCTCGGGACTAGCGGGAGGAGGGACCCAGTACTTC.

The chain links TRBV6-1 to TRBJ1-1; 10 bases are a match to TRBD1. This CDR3 comprises 16 residues. V lost 6 bases, J lost 4 bases, and 11 bases stayed unmatched. Germline V CDR1 and CDR2: MNHNS, SASEGT. The CDR3 reads CASRDAEDRGSTEAFF. CDR3 nucleotides: TGTGCCAGCAGAGACGCAGAGGACAGGGGGTCCACTGAAGCTTTCTTT.

The genes are TRBV28 and TRBJ1-1; possibly TRBD1 for D (6 bases). V lost 5 bases and J lost 10, with 14 bases in between. CDR1 and CDR2 from the germline V gene are MDHEN and SYDVKM. This CDR3 comprises 12 residues. The CDR3 DNA is TGTGCCAGCAGTCCGAGGGGGTGGGGAGCTTTCTTT. Its protein product is CASSPRGWGAFF.

The chain links TRBV4-1 to TRBJ2-5, with D perhaps TRBD2 (5 bases). This CDR3 has 15 residues. With 0 bases removed from V and 5 bases from J, the gap between germline ends came to 13 bases. Germline V gene sequence: CDR1 MGHRA, CDR2 YSYEKL. The CDR3 loop is CASSQDVGEKETQYF. Here the CDR3 DNA reads TGCGCCAGCAGCCAAGATGTCGGGGAGAAGGAGACCCAGTACTTC.

The table lists this clonotype with a few counts. The chain employs TRBV30 and TRBJ1-1; D not resolved. Germline V gene sequence: CDR1 GTSNPN, CDR2 SVGIG (reference sequence). The CDR3 runs to 11 residues. V was shortened by 1 base and J by 3 bases, with 3 bases between the two germline ends. The CDR3 is CAWSGHTEAFF. CDR3 sequence (DNA): TGTGCCTGGAGTGGGCACACTGAAGCTTTCTTT.

This chain joins TRBV29-1 and TRBJ2-7; TRBD1 matches at 8 bases. The CDR3 is 13 residues long. V was pared by 6 bases and J by 0 bases, with 4 bases of the junction left unmatched. CDR1 SQVTM and CDR2 ANQGSEA come from the germline V gene. The CDR3 nucleotides are TGCAGCGTCCGGACAGGGAGCTCCTACGAGCAGTACTTC. Protein sequence: CSVRTGSSYEQYF.

In the case of this clonotype: Germline is not matched at one junction end, which may reflect a read error. The V and J genes are TRBV13 and TRBJ1-2; D gene unclear. CDR3 length equals 15 residues. Germline values: CDR1 PRHDT, CDR2 FYEKMQ (reference sequence). The DNA of the CDR3 is TGTGCCAGCAGCTTGAGTTTATTTGGAGACTATGGCCACACCTTC. Translating it yields CASSLSLFGDYGHTF.

The genes are TRBV2 and TRBJ1-5; 11 bases agree with TRBD1. This CDR3 has 17 amino acids. Per the germline V gene, CDR1 is SNHLY and CDR2 is FYNNEI. Trimming at V came to 4 bases and at J to 1 base, leaving 6 bases not matched to a gene. CDR3 in amino acids: CASSGTGGYVSNQPQHF. DNA for the CDR3: TGTGCCAGCAGTGGGACAGGGGGCTATGTGAGCAATCAGCCCCAGCATTTT.

This clonotype has ten or more counts. CDR3 nucleotide sequence: TGTGCCAGCAGTACATTGGAGAAGGGTGGCTACACCTTC. It translates to CASSTLEKGGYTF. The V gene is TRBV6-1, the J gene TRBJ1-2; no clear D. V was cut by 5 bases and J by 7 bases, with 14 bases left in between. This CDR3 contains 13 residues. Germline lookup yields CDR1 MNHNS and CDR2 SASEGT.